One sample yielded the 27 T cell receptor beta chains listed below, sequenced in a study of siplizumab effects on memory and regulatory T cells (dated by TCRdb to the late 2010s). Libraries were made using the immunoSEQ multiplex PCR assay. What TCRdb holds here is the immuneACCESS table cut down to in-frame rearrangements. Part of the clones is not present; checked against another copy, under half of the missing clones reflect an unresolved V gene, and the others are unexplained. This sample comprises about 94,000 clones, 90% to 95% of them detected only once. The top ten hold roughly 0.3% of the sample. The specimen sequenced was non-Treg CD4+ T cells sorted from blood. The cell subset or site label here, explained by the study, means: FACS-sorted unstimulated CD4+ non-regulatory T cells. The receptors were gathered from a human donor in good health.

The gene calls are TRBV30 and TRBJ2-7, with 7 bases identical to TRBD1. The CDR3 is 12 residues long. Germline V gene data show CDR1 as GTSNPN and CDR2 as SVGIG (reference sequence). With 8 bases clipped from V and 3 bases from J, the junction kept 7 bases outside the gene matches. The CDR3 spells CAVQTGNYEQYF. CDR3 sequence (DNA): TGTGCCGTACAGACAGGGAACTACGAGCAGTACTTC.

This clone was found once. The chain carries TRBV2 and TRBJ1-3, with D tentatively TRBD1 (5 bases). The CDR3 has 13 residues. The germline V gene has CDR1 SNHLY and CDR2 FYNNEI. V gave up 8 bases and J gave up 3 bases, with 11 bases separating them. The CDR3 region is CASGEDNGNTIYF. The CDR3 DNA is TGTGCCAGCGGGGAGGACAATGGAAACACCATATATTTT.

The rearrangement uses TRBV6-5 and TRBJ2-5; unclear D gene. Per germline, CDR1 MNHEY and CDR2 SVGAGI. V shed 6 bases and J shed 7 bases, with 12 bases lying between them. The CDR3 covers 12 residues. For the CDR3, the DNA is TGTGCCAGCAGCTCCACGGTAGGGACCCAGTACTTC. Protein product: CASSSTVGTQYF.

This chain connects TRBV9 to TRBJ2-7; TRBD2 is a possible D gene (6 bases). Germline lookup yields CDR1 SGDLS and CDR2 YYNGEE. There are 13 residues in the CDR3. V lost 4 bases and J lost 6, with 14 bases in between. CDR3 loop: CASSRAGTSEQYF. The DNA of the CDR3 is TGTGCCAGCAGCAGAGCCGGGACTTCCGAGCAGTACTTC.

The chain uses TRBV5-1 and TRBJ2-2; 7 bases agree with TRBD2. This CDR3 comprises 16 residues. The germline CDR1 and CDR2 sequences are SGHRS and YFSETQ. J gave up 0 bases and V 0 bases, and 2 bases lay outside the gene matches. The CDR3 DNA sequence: TGCGCCAGCAGCTTGGCTGCGGGGGCGAACACCGGGGAGCTGTTTTTT. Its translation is CASSLAAGANTGELFF.

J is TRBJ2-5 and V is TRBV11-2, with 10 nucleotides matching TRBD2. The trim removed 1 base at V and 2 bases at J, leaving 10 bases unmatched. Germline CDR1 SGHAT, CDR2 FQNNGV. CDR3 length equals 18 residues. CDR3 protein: CASSLGRSGGAEQETQYF. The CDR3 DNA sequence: TGTGCCAGCAGCTTAGGGCGAAGCGGGGGGGCCGAACAAGAGACCCAGTACTTC.

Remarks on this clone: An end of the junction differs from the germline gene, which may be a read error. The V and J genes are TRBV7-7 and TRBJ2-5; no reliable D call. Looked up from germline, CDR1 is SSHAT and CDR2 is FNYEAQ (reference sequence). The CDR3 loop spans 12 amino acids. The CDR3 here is CASSFQGETQYF. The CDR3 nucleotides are TGTGCTAGCAGCTTTCAAGGGGAGACCCAGTACTTC.

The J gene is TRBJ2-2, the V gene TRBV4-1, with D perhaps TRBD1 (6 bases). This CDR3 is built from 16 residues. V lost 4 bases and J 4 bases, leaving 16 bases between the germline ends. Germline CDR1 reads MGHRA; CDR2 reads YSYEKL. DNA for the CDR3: TGCGCCAGCAGCCGAGACACAGGGTTTGTCACCGGGGAGCTGTTTTTT. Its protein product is CASSRDTGFVTGELFF.

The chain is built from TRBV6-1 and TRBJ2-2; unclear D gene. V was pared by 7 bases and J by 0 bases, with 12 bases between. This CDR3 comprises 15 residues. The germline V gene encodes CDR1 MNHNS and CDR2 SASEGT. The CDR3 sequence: CASNPTGTNTGELFF. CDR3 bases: TGTGCCAGCAACCCGACTGGGACGAACACCGGGGAGCTGTTTTTT.

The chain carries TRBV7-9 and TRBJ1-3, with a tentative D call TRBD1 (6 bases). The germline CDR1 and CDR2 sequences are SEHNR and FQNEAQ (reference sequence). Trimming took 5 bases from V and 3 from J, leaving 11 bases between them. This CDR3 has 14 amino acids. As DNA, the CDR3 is TGTGCCAGCAGCCCACAGGGAGTTGGAAACACCATATATTTT. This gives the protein CASSPQGVGNTIYF.

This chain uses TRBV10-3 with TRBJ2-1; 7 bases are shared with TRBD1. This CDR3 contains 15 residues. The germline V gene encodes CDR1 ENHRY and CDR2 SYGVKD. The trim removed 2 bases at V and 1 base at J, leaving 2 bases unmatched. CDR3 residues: CAISEADRSYNEQFF. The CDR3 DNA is TGTGCCATCAGTGAGGCGGACAGGTCCTACAATGAGCAGTTCTTC.

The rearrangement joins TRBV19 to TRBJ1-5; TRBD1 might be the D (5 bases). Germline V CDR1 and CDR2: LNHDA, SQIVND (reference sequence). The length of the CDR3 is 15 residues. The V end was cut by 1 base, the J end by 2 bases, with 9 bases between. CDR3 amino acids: CASSIARGGNQPQHF. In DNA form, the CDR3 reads TGTGCCAGTAGTATAGCGCGAGGGGGCAATCAGCCCCAGCATTTT.

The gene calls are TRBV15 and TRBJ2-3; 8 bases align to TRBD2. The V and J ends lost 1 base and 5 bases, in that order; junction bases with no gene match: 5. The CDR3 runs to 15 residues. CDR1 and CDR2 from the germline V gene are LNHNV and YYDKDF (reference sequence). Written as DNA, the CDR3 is TGTGCCACCAGCAGAGGGGGACTAGTCGGAGATACGCAGTATTTT. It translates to CATSRGGLVGDTQYF.

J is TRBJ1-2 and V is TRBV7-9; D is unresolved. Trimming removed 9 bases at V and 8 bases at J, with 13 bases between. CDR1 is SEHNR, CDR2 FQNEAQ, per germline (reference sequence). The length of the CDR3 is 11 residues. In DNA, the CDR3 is TGTGCCAGTCCCACAAGCCGGGGCTACACCTTC. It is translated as CASPTSRGYTF.

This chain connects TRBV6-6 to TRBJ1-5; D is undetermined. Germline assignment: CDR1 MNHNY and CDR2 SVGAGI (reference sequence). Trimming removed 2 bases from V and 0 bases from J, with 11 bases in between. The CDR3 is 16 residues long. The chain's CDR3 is CASSYVRRDSNQPQHF. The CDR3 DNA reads TGTGCCAGCAGTTACGTGCGGAGGGATAGCAATCAGCCCCAGCATTTT.

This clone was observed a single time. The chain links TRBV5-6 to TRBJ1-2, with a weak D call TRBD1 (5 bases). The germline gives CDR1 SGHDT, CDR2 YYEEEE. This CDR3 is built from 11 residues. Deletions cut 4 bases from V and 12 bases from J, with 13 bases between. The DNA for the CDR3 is TGTGCCAGCAGCCATGGGACGACCCACACCTTC. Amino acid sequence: CASSHGTTHTF.

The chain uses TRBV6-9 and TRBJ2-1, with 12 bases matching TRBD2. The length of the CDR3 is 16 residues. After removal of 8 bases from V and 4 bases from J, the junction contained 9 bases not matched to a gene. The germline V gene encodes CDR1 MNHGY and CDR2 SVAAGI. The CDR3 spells CASETSGRPVYNEQFF. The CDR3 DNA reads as TGTGCCAGCGAAACTAGCGGGAGGCCTGTTTACAATGAGCAGTTCTTC.

The CDR3 nucleotides are TGTGCCAGCAGTGTCTTTCAAGGGAGCAATCAGCCCCAGCATTTT. Its protein product is CASSVFQGSNQPQHF. The chain combines TRBV2 with TRBJ1-5; the D is unclear. V dropped 4 bases and J dropped 1 base, with 11 bases sitting between them. The V gene's germline CDR1 is SNHLY and CDR2 FYNNEI. The length of the CDR3 is 15 residues.

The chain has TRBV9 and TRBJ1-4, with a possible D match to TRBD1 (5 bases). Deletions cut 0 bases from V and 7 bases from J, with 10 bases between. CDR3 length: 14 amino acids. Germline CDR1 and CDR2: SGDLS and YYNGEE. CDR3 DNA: TGTGCCAGCAGCGTAGAGGGGCACGGTGAAAAACTGTTTTTT. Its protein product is CASSVEGHGEKLFF.

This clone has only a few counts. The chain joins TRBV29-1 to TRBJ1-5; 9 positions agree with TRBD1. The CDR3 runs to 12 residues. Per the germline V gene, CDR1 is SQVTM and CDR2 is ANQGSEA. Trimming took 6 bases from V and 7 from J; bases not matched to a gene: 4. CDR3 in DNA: TGCAGCGTACAGGGGGCAGACCAGCCCCAGCATTTT. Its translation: CSVQGADQPQHF.

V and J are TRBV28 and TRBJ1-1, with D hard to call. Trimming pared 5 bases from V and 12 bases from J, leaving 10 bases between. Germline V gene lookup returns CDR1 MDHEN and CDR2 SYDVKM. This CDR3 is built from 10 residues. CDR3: CASSSTRSFF. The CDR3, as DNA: TGTGCCAGCAGTAGCACAAGGTCTTTCTTT.

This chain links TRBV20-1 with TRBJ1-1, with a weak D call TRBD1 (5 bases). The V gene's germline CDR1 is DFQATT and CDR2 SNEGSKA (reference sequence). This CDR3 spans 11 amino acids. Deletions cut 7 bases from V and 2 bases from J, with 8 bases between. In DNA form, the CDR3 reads TGCAGTGGACGGACAAACACTGAAGCTTTCTTT. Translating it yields CSGRTNTEAFF.

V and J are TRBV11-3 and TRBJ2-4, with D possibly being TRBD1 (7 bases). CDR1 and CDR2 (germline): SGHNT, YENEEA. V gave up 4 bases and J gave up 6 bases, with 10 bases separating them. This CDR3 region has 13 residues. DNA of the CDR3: TGTGCCAGCAGCTCTCAGGGGGGAAACATTCAGTACTTC. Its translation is CASSSQGGNIQYF.

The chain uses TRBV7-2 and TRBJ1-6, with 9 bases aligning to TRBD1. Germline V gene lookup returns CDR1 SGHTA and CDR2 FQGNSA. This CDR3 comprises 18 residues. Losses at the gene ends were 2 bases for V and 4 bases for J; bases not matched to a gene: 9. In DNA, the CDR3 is TGTGCCAGCAGCTTATATCCCCCCGGACAGGGGTATAATTCACCCCTCCACTTT. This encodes CASSLYPPGQGYNSPLHF.

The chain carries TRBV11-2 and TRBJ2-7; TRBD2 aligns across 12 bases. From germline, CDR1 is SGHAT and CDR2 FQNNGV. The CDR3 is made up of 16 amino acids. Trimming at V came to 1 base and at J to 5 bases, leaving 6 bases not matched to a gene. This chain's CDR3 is CASSLAGLAGLDEQYF. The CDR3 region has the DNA TGTGCCAGCAGCTTAGCAGGACTAGCGGGACTAGACGAGCAGTACTTC.

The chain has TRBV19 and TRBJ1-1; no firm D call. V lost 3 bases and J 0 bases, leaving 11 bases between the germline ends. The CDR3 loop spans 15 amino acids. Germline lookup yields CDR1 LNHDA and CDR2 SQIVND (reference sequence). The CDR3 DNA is TGTGCCAGTAGTATCGAGGTGAACGTGAACACTGAAGCTTTCTTT. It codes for CASSIEVNVNTEAFF.

In DNA form, the CDR3 reads TGTGCCAGCAGCACCGGGACAGGGGCTGGAAACACCATATATTTT. This sequence encodes CASSTGTGAGNTIYF. V gene TRBV4-2 combines with J gene TRBJ1-3, with TRBD1 matching 10 bases. This CDR3 is 15 amino acids long. Germline V gene lookup returns CDR1 LGHNA and CDR2 YNFKEQ. J lost 2 bases, V lost 5 bases, and 3 bases had no gene match.